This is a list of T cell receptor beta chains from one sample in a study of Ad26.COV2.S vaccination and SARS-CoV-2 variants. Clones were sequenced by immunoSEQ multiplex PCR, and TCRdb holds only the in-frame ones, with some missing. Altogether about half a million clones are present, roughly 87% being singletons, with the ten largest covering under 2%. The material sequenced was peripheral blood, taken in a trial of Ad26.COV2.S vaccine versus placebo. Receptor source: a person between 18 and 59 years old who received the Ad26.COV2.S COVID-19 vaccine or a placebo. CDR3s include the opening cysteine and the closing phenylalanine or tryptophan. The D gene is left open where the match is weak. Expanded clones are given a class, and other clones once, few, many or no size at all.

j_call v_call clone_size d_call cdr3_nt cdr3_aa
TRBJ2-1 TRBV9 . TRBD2 TGTGCCAGCAGCGTAAGGCCTAGCGGGGGTCAGAATGAGCAGTTCTTC CASSVRPSGGQNEQFF
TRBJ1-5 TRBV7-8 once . TGTGCCAGCAGCTTAGGGGGAAGGGGGGTAAAAAATAGCAATCAGCCCCAGCATTTT CASSLGGRGVKNSNQPQHF
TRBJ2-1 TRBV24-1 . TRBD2 TGTGCCACCAGTGATACAGGGACTAGCGGGGTAAGCTCCTACAATGAGCAGTTCTTC CATSDTGTSGVSSYNEQFF
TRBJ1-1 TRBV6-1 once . TGTGCCAGCAGTGATTTGGAGAACACTGAAGCTTTCTTT CASSDLENTEAFF
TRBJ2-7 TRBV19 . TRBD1 TGTGCCAGCCCCTCCGGGACAGGGTACTGCGAGCAGTACTTC CASPSGTGYCEQYF
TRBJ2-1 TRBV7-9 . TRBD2 TGTGCCAGCAGATCGGGGACTAGCGGGAGTCGGGAGCAGTTCTTC CASRSGTSGSREQFF
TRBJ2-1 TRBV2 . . TGTGCCAGAAGTGGGTCCGGGAATGAGCAGTTCTTC CARSGSGNEQFF
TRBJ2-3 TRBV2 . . TGTGCCAGCACGGAGGACCTTAGGTTGTCAGCTACGCAGTATTTT CASTEDLRLSATQYF
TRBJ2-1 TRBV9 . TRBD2 TGTGCCAGCAGCGTAGCGGCTAGCGGTTACAATGAGCAGTTCTTC CASSVAASGYNEQFF
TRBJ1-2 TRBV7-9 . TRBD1 TGTGCCAGCAGCTCCCGGACAGGGGTGGATGGCTACACCTTC CASSSRTGVDGYTF
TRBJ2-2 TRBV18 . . TGTGCCAGCTCACCACCTGACAGCTGGGTGTCCGGGGAGCTGTTTTTT CASSPPDSWVSGELFF
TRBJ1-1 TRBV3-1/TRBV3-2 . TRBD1 TGTGCCAGCAGCCAGGGGATGACAGGGGGCTTGTCTTTCTTT CASSQGMTGGLSFF
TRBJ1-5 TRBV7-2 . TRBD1 TGTGCCAGCAGCGACAGGGGGCCAATCAATCAGCCCCAGCATTTT CASSDRGPINQPQHF
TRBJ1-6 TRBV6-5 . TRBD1 TGTGCCAGCAGTTACTCGAGTGGACAGGGAAATTCACCCCTCCACTTT CASSYSSGQGNSPLHF
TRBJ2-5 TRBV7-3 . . TGTGTCGGTCATGCATTAGACCAAGAGACCCAGTACTTC CVGHALDQETQYF
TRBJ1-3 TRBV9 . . TGTGCCAGCAGCTTGTCCGCCCCAGCTGGAAACACCATATATTTT CASSLSAPAGNTIYF
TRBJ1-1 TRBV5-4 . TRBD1 TGTGCCAGCAGCCAACGACAGGGCCTAACCACTGAAGCTTTCTTT CASSQRQGLTTEAFF
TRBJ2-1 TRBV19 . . TGTGCCAGTGGATCTCTAGCGAACCAGGGCAATGAGCAGTTCTTC CASGSLANQGNEQFF
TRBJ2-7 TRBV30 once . TGTGCCTGGGGACTTAGGGCCGAGCAGTACTTC CAWGLRAEQYF
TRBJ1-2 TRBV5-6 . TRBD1 TGTGCCAGCAGCAGCCTTGGACAGGTCGTCTCTGGCTACACCTTC CASSSLGQVVSGYTF
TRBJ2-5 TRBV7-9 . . TGTGCCCCTGGGCAAGAGACCCAGTACTTC CAPGQETQYF
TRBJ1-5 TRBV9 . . TGTGCCAGCAGCGGGGAGTTAAGTCAGCCCCAGCATTTT CASSGELSQPQHF
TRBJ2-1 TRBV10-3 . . TGTGCCATCACTTCACTAGGCAATGAGCAGTTCTTC CAITSLGNEQFF
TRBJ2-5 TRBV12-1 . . TGTGCCAGCAGCCCAACTAGCGGCTACCAAGAGACCCAGTACTTC CASSPTSGYQETQYF
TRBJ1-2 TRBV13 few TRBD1 TGTGCCAGCAGCCGGCAGTTTAACAGGGGGCTGATATCTGGCTACACCTTC CASSRQFNRGLISGYTF
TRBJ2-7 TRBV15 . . TGTGCCACCAGCAGAGCCCTGGACGGGGCCTACGAGCAGTACTTC CATSRALDGAYEQYF
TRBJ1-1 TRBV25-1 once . TGTGCCAGCAGTACGATCACTGAAGCTTTCTTT CASSTITEAFF
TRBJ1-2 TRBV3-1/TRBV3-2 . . TGTGCCAGCAGCCAAGCCGGGACGGCGAGTGGCTACACCTTC CASSQAGTASGYTF
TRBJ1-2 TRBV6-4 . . TGTGCCAGCAGTGACTCGGGGGGCGCTTTCCATGGCTACACCTTC CASSDSGGAFHGYTF
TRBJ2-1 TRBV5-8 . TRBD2 TGTGCCAGCAGCTTGGTGCCCGCGGGAGATATATGGCAGTTCTTC CASSLVPAGDIWQFF
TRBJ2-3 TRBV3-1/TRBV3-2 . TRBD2 TGTGCCAGCAGCCAAGAGGTAGCGGGAGCGACAGATACGCAGTATTTT CASSQEVAGATDTQYF
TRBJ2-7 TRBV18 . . TGTGCCAGCTCACCCACGCCGGGGGAGCAGTACTTC CASSPTPGEQYF
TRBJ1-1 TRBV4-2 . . TGTGCCAGCAGCCAAGAATGGTCAATCTCCACTGAAGCTTTCTTT CASSQEWSISTEAFF
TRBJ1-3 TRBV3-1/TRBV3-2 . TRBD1 TGTGCCAGCACCGGGAGAGGGGGCCTCTCTGGAAACACCATATATTTT CASTGRGGLSGNTIYF
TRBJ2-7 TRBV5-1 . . TGCGCCAGCCAGTCCACCAGGGGCGAGCAGTACTTC CASQSTRGEQYF
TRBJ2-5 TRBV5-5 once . TGTGCCAGCAGCTTCGGGGTCAGGGATCCCGTCAGTGGGACCCAGTACTTC CASSFGVRDPVSGTQYF
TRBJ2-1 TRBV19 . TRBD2 TGTGCCAGTATTGGAGGGGGACTAGCGGGCTCCTACAATGAGCAGTTCTTC CASIGGGLAGSYNEQFF
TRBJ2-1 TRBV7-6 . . TGTGCCAGCAGCCCTCGAATCAAACAGGGTCTCGGCTCCTACAATGAGCAGTTCTTC CASSPRIKQGLGSYNEQFF
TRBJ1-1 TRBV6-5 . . TGTGCCAGCCGAAGACAGAACACTGAAGCTTTCTTT CASRRQNTEAFF
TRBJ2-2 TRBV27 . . TGTGCCAGCAGTTTACTCCCCAGGGTAGGCGCCGGGGAGCTGTTTTTT CASSLLPRVGAGELFF
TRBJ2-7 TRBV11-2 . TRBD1 TGTGCCAGCAGCTACCCTCGGACAGGGTCCTACGAGCAGTACTTC CASSYPRTGSYEQYF
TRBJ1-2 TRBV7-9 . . TGTGCCAGCAGCTTATCCGCAGTGTCTACTAACTATGGCTACACCTTC CASSLSAVSTNYGYTF
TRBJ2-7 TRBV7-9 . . TGTGCCAGCAGCCGGGCGGCCAGCTCCTACGAGCAGTACTTC CASSRAASSYEQYF
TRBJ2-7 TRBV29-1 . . TGCAGCGTTGTGGTGAGAGGGCCGAAGCCCAACTACGAGCAGTACTTC CSVVVRGPKPNYEQYF
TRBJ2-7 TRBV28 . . TGTGCCAGCAGTCCCGACAGTGATAACTACGAGCAGTACTTC CASSPDSDNYEQYF
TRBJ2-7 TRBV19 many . TGTGCCAGTAAACGAGGGGTGGAGCTGGACGAGCAGTACTTC CASKRGVELDEQYF
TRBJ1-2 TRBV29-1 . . TGCAGCGTTGAAGACGGGGACTACTCCTATGGCTACACCTTC CSVEDGDYSYGYTF
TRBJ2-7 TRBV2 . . TGTGCCAGCAGCGCTAGCGGAGGGGGTATGTTCTACGAGCAGTACTTC CASSASGGGMFYEQYF
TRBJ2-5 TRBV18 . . TGTGCCAGCTCAGGAGGAGCGGAGACCCAGTACTTC CASSGGAETQYF
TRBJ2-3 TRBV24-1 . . TGTGCCACCAGTGATTTTAACGGTTACACAGATACGCAGTATTTT CATSDFNGYTDTQYF
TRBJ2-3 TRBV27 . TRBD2 TGTGCCAGCAGTTTGGGGGGTATTAGCGGGAGGATAGATACGCAGTATTTT CASSLGGISGRIDTQYF
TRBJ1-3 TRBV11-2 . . TGTGCCACCCGGGAGAACCCCTGGTCTGGAAACACCATATATTTT CATRENPWSGNTIYF
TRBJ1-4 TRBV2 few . TGTGCCAGCAGTGACATAGGTATCCAAGCGGCTAATGAAAAACTGTTTTTT CASSDIGIQAANEKLFF